Listed here are 6 T cell receptor beta chains from one sample, sequenced in a study of a mutant IDH1 vaccine in newly diagnosed glioma. This table comes from immunoSEQ multiplex PCR, and its TCRdb copy is limited to in-frame clones, with some not included. The table has over 30,000 clones, more than 70% seen once. As to time point: baseline, week 1 (first vaccination visit). The treatment was: pre-vaccination baseline after standard-of-care therapy. Sequencing used peripheral blood mononuclear cells (PBMCs), obtained from a glioma patient treated with radiotherapy, temozolomide or both. The receptors shown here come from a middle-aged man with glioma. Some clones in this sample may be carry-over from other donors' samples.

The V and J genes are TRBV11-3 and TRBJ1-2; 7 positions agree with TRBD1. V was clipped by 5 bases and J by 8 bases; unmatched bases: 8. The CDR3 covers 13 residues. Germline V lookup: CDR1 SGHNT, CDR2 YENEEA. The CDR3 protein is CASSPRTGSGYTF. The CDR3 DNA follows: TGTGCCAGCAGCCCTAGGACAGGCTCGGGCTACACCTTC.

The gene calls are TRBV6-1 and TRBJ2-3, with TRBD1 matching 10 bases. This CDR3 is 15 amino acids long. Per the germline V gene, CDR1 is MNHNS and CDR2 is SASEGT. Trimming removed 8 bases from V and 2 bases from J; junction bases left unmatched: 7. The chain's CDR3 is CASPTGTGDTDTQYF. DNA of the CDR3: TGTGCCAGCCCAACCGGGACAGGGGACACAGATACGCAGTATTTT.

The rearrangement links TRBV18 to TRBJ1-3, with TRBD1 matching over 7 bases. The length of the CDR3 is 18 residues. Germline V gene data show CDR1 as KGHSH and CDR2 as LQKENI. The ends lost 5 bases at V and 2 bases at J; junction bases unmatched: 15. For the CDR3, the DNA is TGTGCCAGCTCATTAACCGGGACAGCGCCGGGAGCTGGAAACACCATATATTTT. It encodes CASSLTGTAPGAGNTIYF.

This chain uses TRBV5-6 with TRBJ2-1; 9 bases are a match to TRBD2. CDR3 length equals 17 residues. Trimming removed 0 bases from V and 5 bases from J; junction bases left unmatched: 9. Germline V gene sequence: CDR1 SGHDT, CDR2 YYEEEE. CDR3 DNA sequence: TGTGCCAGCAGCTTGGACCCCTGGGCTAGCGGGGACAATGAGCAGTTCTTC. Translated, it gives CASSLDPWASGDNEQFF. The full variable domain, with the rest looked up from reference TRBV5-6 and TRBJ2-1, is DAGVTQSPTHLIKTRGQQVTLRCSPKSGHDTVSWYQQALGQGPQFIFQYYEEEERQRGNFPDRFSGHQFPNYSSELNVNALLLGDSALYLCASSLDPWASGDNEQFFGPGTRLTVL.

V gene TRBV11-3 combines with J gene TRBJ2-7; D uncertain. This CDR3 is built from 14 residues. V dropped 3 bases and J dropped 6 bases, with 15 bases sitting between them. Germline assignment: CDR1 SGHNT and CDR2 YENEEA. The CDR3 sequence is CASSLGRAVPEQYF. The CDR3, as DNA: TGTGCCAGCAGCTTGGGTAGGGCCGTTCCCGAGCAGTACTTC.

CDR3 sequence (DNA): TGCGCCAGCAGCCCATTCGTTGGACTAGCGGGAAAAGAGACCCAGTACTTC. Protein sequence: CASSPFVGLAGKETQYF. The chain recombines TRBV5-1 with TRBJ2-5; 12 bases match TRBD2. With 4 bases clipped from V and 3 bases from J, the junction kept 10 bases outside the gene matches. Looked up from germline, CDR1 is SGHRS and CDR2 is YFSETQ. The CDR3 totals 17 residues.